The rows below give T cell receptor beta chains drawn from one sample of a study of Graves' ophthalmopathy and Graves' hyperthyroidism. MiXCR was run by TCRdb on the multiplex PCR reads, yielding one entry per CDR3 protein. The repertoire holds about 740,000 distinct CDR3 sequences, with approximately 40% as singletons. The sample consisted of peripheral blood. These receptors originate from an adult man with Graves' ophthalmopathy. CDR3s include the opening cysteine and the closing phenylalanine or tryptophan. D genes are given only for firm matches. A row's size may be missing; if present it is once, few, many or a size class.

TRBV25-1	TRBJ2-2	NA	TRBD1	TGTGCCAGCAGACTAATGGGGTCCCGGACAGGGTCCACCGGGGAGCTGTTTTTT	CASRLMGSRTGSTGELFF
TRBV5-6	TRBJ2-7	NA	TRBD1	TGTGCCAGCAGCTTCATAGGGGGCAAGAACGAGCAGTACTTC	CASSFIGGKNEQYF
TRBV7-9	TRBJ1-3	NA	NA	TGTGCCAGCAGCATCGGGGACCGTAGGGACACCATATATTTT	CASSIGDRRDTIYF
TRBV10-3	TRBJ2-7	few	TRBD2	TGTGCCAGCAATCCATCTAGCGGGGGTTACGAGCAGTACTTC	CASNPSSGGYEQYF
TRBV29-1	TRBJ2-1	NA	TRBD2	TGCAGCGTTGAAAGGGCTACTAGCGTGAATGAGCAGTTCTTC	CSVERATSVNEQFF
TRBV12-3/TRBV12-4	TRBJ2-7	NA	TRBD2	TGTGCCAGCAGGACTAGCGGGGTATACGAGCAGTACTTC	CASRTSGVYEQYF
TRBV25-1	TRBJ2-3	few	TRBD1	TGTGCCAGCAGTGGGGACAGACTAAGCACAGATACGCAGTATTTT	CASSGDRLSTDTQYF
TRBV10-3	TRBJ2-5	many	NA	TGTGCCATCAGTAGACAGGTCAGAGGGACCCAGTACTTC	CAISRQVRGTQYF
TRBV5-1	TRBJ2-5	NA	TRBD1	TGCGCCAGCAGCTTGGACAGGGGGCCACCAGGGACCCAGTACTTC	CASSLDRGPPGTQYF
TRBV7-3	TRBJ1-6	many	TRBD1	TGTGCCAGCAGCTTAAAGGGACAGGGTTATTCACCCCTCCACTTT	CASSLKGQGYSPLHF
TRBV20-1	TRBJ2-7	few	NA	TGCAGTGCTAGAGGGACCCAGATCTACGAGCAGTACTTC	CSARGTQIYEQYF
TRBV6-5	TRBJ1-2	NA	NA	TGTGCCAGCAGACCCAGGGAGGCCTATGGCTACACCTTC	CASRPREAYGYTF
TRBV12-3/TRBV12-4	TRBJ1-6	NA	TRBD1	TGTGCCAGCAGTGTATACGGGACAGGGGTTTCACCCCTCCACTTT	CASSVYGTGVSPLHF
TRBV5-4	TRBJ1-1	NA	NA	TGTGCCAGCGGCCCGGGACCTCCTAACACTGAAGCTTTCTTT	CASGPGPPNTEAFF
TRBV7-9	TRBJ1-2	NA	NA	TGTGCCAGCAGCCCCCGCGGGGGTAATGGCTACACCTTC	CASSPRGGNGYTF
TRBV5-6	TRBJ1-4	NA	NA	TGTGCCAGCAGCTTGGGACACCGACGCGAAAAACTGTTTTTT	CASSLGHRREKLFF
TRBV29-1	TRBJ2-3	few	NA	TGCAGCCTTTACAGGGCAGATACGCAGTATTTT	CSLYRADTQYF
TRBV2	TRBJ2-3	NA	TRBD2	TGTGCCAGCAGCCCGGGACTAGCTGGAGATACGCAGTATTTT	CASSPGLAGDTQYF
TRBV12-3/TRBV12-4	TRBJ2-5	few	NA	TGTGCCAGCAGTTATAATTGGGCGCCACAAGAGATCCAGTACTTC	CASSYNWAPQEIQYF
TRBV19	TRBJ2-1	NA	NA	TGTGCCAGTAGCCAACCCGGGCCGTACAATGAGCAGTTCTTC	CASSQPGPYNEQFF
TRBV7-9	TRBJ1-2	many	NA	TGTGCCAGCACCTCGGGACGTTTTAACTATGGCTACACCTTC	CASTSGRFNYGYTF
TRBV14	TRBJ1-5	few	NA	TGTGCCAGCAGCCCCTGGGGGGTCGAGGGGCCCCAGCATTTT	CASSPWGVEGPQHF
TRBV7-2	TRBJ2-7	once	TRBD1	TGTGCCAGCAGCCCCGAATACCGGGACAGGGGATTCTACGAGCAGTACTTC	CASSPEYRDRGFYEQYF
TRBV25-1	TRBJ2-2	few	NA	TGCGCCAGCAGTGAGTCAAAGGGGATGGCCGGGGAGCTGTTTTTT	CASSESKGMAGELFF
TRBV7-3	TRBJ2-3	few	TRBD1	TGTGCCAGCAGGGGACAGGCCTCACCTAATACGCAGTATTTT	CASRGQASPNTQYF
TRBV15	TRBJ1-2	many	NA	TGTGCCACCAGCAGAGATCCCGCAGCCCCCTTAAACTATGGCTACACCTTC	CATSRDPAAPLNYGYTF
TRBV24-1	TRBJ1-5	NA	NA	TGTGCCAGCAGTTTAGGGGCATGGAGCAATCAGCCCCAGCATTTT	CASSLGAWSNQPQHF
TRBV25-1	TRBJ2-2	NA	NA	TGTGCCAGCAGGCCGGACGAGGACGGGGAGCTGTTTTTT	CASRPDEDGELFF
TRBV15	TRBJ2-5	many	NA	TGTGCCACCAGCAGAGAAATGGGCGGGTCGGAGACCCAGTACTTC	CATSREMGGSETQYF
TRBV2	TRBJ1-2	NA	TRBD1	TGTGCCAGCGGTGAAGGGGGCGTCTATGGCTACACCTTC	CASGEGGVYGYTF
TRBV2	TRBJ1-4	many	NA	TGTGCCAGCAGTGAACGACTTGAAAAACTGTTTTTT	CASSERLEKLFF
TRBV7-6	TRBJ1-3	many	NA	TGTGCCAGCAGCGTGGGGACCGCGCATTCTGGAAACACCATATATTTT	CASSVGTAHSGNTIYF
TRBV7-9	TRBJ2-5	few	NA	TGTGCCAGCAGTTACGGGGGGCGCGGGGAGACCCAGTACTTC	CASSYGGRGETQYF
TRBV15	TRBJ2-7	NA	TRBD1	TGTGCCACCAGCAGAAAGGACAGGGGAAGCTCCTACGAGCAGTACTTC	CATSRKDRGSSYEQYF
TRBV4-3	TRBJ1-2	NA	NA	TGCGCCAGCAGCCGACCAGGGACTAACTATGGCTACACCTTC	CASSRPGTNYGYTF
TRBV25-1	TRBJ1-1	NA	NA	TGTGCCAGCAGCTACGCGACGGGGACGGTAACTGAAGCTTTCTTT	CASSYATGTVTEAFF
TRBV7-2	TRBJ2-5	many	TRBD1	TGTGCCAGCGGCCAGGGGGCCGGGGAGACCCAGTACTTC	CASGQGAGETQYF
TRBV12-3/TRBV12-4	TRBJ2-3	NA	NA	TGTGCCAGCAGTGAACTATCCCGGGGGGATACGCAGTATTTT	CASSELSRGDTQYF